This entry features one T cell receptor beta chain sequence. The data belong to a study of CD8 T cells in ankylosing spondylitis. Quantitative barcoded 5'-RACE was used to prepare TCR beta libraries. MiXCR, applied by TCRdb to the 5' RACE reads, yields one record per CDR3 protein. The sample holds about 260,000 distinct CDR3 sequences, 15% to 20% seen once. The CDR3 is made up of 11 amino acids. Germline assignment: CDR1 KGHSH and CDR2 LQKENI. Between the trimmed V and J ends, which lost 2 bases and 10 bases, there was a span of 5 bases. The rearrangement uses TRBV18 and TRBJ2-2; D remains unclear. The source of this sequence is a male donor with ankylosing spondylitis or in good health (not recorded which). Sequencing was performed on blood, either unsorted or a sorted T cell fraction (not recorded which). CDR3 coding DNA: TGTGCCAGCTCACCAAAAGAGGAGCTGTTTTTT. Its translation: CASSPKEELFF.